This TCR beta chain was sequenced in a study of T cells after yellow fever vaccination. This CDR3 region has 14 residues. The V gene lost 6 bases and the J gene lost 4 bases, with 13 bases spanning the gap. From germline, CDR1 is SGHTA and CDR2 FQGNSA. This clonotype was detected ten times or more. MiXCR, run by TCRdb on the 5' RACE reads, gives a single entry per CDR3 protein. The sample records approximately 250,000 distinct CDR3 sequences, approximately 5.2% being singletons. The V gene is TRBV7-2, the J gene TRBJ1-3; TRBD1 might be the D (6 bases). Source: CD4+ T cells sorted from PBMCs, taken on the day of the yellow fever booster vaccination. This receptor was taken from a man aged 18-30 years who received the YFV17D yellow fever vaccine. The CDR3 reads CASRPTGIGNTIYF. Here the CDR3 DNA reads TGTGCCAGCAGACCTACAGGGATCGGAAACACCATATATTTT.